Presented here are 21 T cell receptor beta chains from one specimen sequenced in a study of blood T cell repertoires in COVID-19. TCRdb's table, derived via immunoSEQ multiplex PCR, lists solely in-frame clones and lacks some. The sample holds roughly 87,000 clones, roughly nine tenths seen once. The sample consisted of peripheral blood. The origin of the receptors is a woman of 80 years or more with active COVID-19.

The CDR3, as DNA: TGTGCCAGCATCCCTAAATTGGGGGAGGGCCACAATGAGCAGTTCTTC. Amino acid sequence: CASIPKLGEGHNEQFF. V is TRBV28 and J is TRBJ2-1, with TRBD2 identical over 7 bases. The CDR3 runs 16 residues. Germline CDR1 MDHEN, CDR2 SYDVKM. The V segment lost 7 bases and the J segment 5 bases; nucleotides outside the gene matches: 14.

V usage is TRBV18 and J usage is TRBJ1-2, with 9 bases identical to TRBD1. V trimming: 4 bases; J trimming: 0 bases; junction bases outside the gene matches: 3. This CDR3 is built from 15 residues. The germline gives CDR1 KGHSH, CDR2 LQKENI. The CDR3 loop reads CASSRGQGTNYGYTF. In DNA, the CDR3 is TGTGCCAGCTCACGAGGACAGGGGACTAACTATGGCTACACCTTC.

This clone was detected only once. The chain links TRBV29-1 to TRBJ2-5; TRBD1 matches 8 bases. The CDR3 totals 12 residues. CDR1 SQVTM and CDR2 ANQGSEA come from the germline V gene. V lost 1 base to trimming and J lost 11 bases; unmatched junction nucleotides: 6. CDR3 sequence reads: CSVEVQGANQYF. The CDR3 DNA reads TGCAGCGTTGAAGTGCAGGGGGCGAATCAGTACTTC.

The chain couples TRBV13 to TRBJ2-1; a weak D match, TRBD1 (5 bases). The CDR3 loop spans 15 amino acids. The V gene lost 5 bases and the J gene lost 5 bases, with 16 bases spanning the gap. The germline CDR1 and CDR2 sequences are PRHDT and FYEKMQ (reference sequence). The CDR3 nucleotides are TGTGCCAGCAGCACCCAGGGCATGGTAGACAATGAGCAGTTCTTC. It codes for CASSTQGMVDNEQFF.

The chain links TRBV21-1 to TRBJ1-4; no check of the table's D call, TRBD1, against the DNA was made. TRBV21-1 is reported as a pseudogene. This CDR3 has 19 residues. For the CDR3, the DNA is TGTGCCAGCAGCAAAGTAGGCCGGGACAGAATGGGCCCCCATGAAAAACTGTTTTTT. This translates into CASSKVGRDRMGPHEKLFF.

The chain employs TRBV18 and TRBJ1-4; the match to TRBD1 covers 9 bases. The CDR3 has 16 residues. Germline CDR1 is KGHSH and CDR2 is LQKENI. V was pared by 4 bases and J by 3 bases, with 6 bases of the junction left unmatched. The CDR3: CASSRGQGRSNEKLFF. Here the CDR3 DNA reads TGTGCCAGCTCACGCGGACAGGGGAGGTCTAATGAAAAACTGTTTTTT.

This chain uses TRBV9 with TRBJ2-7, with 7 nucleotides matching TRBD1. Germline values: CDR1 SGDLS, CDR2 YYNGEE. Trimming removed 4 bases from V and 3 bases from J; junction bases left unmatched: 4. This CDR3 has 13 amino acids. The CDR3 DNA sequence: TGTGCCAGCAGCCTGGGGACAGACTACGAGCAGTACTTC. It is translated as CASSLGTDYEQYF.

The V and J genes are TRBV28 and TRBJ2-5; 7 bases fit TRBD1. CDR1 MDHEN and CDR2 SYDVKM come from the germline V gene. V shed 4 bases and J 1 base; nucleotides not matched to a gene: 9. The CDR3 length is 16 residues. CDR3 residues: CASSSQGSPLQETQYF. CDR3 nucleotide sequence: TGTGCCAGCAGTTCACAGGGGAGTCCCCTCCAAGAGACCCAGTACTTC.

J is TRBJ1-1 and V is TRBV29-1; D is undetermined. The CDR3 has 11 residues. The V end lost 8 bases, the J end lost 10 bases, and 17 bases lay between the germline ends. Germline loops: CDR1 SQVTM, CDR2 ANQGSEA. The CDR3 nucleotides are TGCAGCTCCCGAGGAAATCAAGGAGCTTTCTTT. Amino acids: CSSRGNQGAFF.

J is TRBJ2-5 and V is TRBV19; D uncertain. The CDR3 runs to 14 residues. Per germline, CDR1 LNHDA and CDR2 SQIVND (reference sequence). The V and J ends lost 0 bases and 5 bases respectively, with 10 bases between them. CDR3 in amino acids: CASSIDRSSETQYF. The DNA of the CDR3 is TGTGCCAGTAGTATAGATCGCAGTTCTGAGACCCAGTACTTC.

The CDR3 loop reads CASSIAPHQGQVDETQYF. In nucleotides, the CDR3 is TGTGCCAGTAGTATAGCCCCTCACCAGGGACAGGTGGACGAGACCCAGTACTTC. This chain connects TRBV19 to TRBJ2-5, with 8 bases aligning to TRBD1. Trimming removed 1 base from V and 5 bases from J; junction bases left unmatched: 15. The V gene's germline CDR1 is LNHDA and CDR2 SQIVND (reference sequence). The CDR3 is 18 amino acids.

The rearrangement links TRBV30 to TRBJ1-2, with D unresolved. Germline V lookup: CDR1 GTSNPN, CDR2 SVGIG (reference sequence). V was trimmed by 1 base and J by 5 bases, leaving 14 bases between them. This CDR3 is built from 14 residues. CDR3 bases: TGTGCCTGGAGTGGAAACACAGCTCCTTATGGCTACACCTTC. It codes for CAWSGNTAPYGYTF. The entire variable domain, with the rest obtained from reference TRBV30 and TRBJ1-2, is as follows: SQTIHQWPATLVQPVGSPLSLECTVEGTSNPNLYWYRQAAGRGLQLLFYSVGIGQISSEVPQNLSASRPQDRQFILSSKKLLLSDSGFYLCAWSGNTAPYGYTFGSGTRLTVV.

This clone showed up just once. V and J are TRBV30 and TRBJ2-2; D perhaps matches TRBD2 (6 bases). Trimming pared 1 base from V and 2 bases from J, leaving 11 bases between. CDR1 is GTSNPN and CDR2 is SVGIG in the germline V gene (reference sequence). This CDR3 has 15 residues. CDR3 residues: CAWSAAGINTGELFF. The CDR3 DNA reads as TGTGCCTGGAGTGCTGCGGGAATTAACACCGGGGAGCTGTTTTTT.

The rearrangement links TRBV5-1 to TRBJ2-3, with D possibly matching TRBD2 (5 bases). CDR3 length: 14 residues. Germline V gene data show CDR1 as SGHRS and CDR2 as YFSETQ. The V end was cut by 0 bases, the J end by 7 bases, with 12 bases between. The CDR3 DNA reads as TGCGCCAGCAGCTTGGAAGGAATAGCGTATACGCAGTATTTT. Amino acid sequence: CASSLEGIAYTQYF.

The chain recombines TRBV12-3 or TRBV12-4 with TRBJ1-2; no clear D gene. The CDR3 spans 13 residues. Trimming left V 6 bases short and J 4 bases short, with 12 bases between. CDR3 nucleotide sequence: TGTGCCAGCAGCCCCTCGGCGGTCTATGGCTACACCTTC. The encoded protein is CASSPSAVYGYTF.

V is TRBV13 and J is TRBJ2-1; 14 nucleotides align to TRBD2. Losses at the gene ends were 5 bases for V and 10 bases for J; bases not matched to a gene: 10. Germline V gives CDR1 PRHDT, CDR2 FYEKMQ (reference sequence). The CDR3 consists of 16 residues. The CDR3 DNA reads as TGTGCCAGCAGCGTACCGGGACTAGCGGGAGCAGGGGAGCAGTTCTTC. This translates into CASSVPGLAGAGEQFF.

The chain uses TRBV19 and TRBJ2-1, with D hard to call. V shed 6 bases and J shed 3 bases, with 9 bases lying between them. CDR3 length: 13 residues. In germline, CDR1 is LNHDA, CDR2 SQIVND (reference sequence). The CDR3 region is CASRRDFYNEQFF. CDR3 in DNA: TGTGCCAGTAGGCGAGATTTCTACAATGAGCAGTTCTTC.

V usage is TRBV19 and J usage is TRBJ2-7; D is unresolved. V lost 5 bases and J lost 2, with 16 bases in between. The CDR3 is 15 residues long. Per germline, CDR1 LNHDA and CDR2 SQIVND (reference sequence). The CDR3: CASSLRSTETYEQYF. The CDR3 nucleotides read TGTGCCAGTAGTCTCCGCTCGACGGAGACCTACGAGCAGTACTTC. The variable domain in full, completed from reference TRBV19 and TRBJ2-7, reads DGGITQSPKYLFRKEGQNVTLSCEQNLNHDAMYWYRQDPGQGLRLIYYSQIVNDFQKGDIAEGYSVSREKKESFPLTVTSAQKNPTAFYLCASSLRSTETYEQYFGPGTRLTVT.

The rearrangement uses TRBV7-2 and TRBJ2-7, with 7 bases that match TRBD1. The junction had 17 bases not matched to a gene; V was cut back by 5 bases and J by 4 bases. Germline V gene data show CDR1 as SGHTA and CDR2 as FQGNSA. This CDR3 is built from 17 residues. The CDR3, as DNA: TGTGCCAGCAGCGATCCCGGACAGGTTCAGGCGGCTTACGAGCAGTACTTC. Translated, it gives CASSDPGQVQAAYEQYF.

As concerns this clone: Distinct nucleotide sequences in the sample also encode this CDR3. The J gene is TRBJ2-1, the V gene TRBV5-1, with 10 positions matching TRBD2. The CDR3 is made up of 15 amino acids. The V and J ends lost 0 bases and 3 bases, in that order; junction bases with no gene match: 0. Germline V lookup: CDR1 SGHRS, CDR2 YFSETQ. The CDR3 loop is CASSLGLAGYNEQFF. In DNA, the CDR3 is TGCGCCAGCAGCTTGGGACTAGCGGGCTACAATGAGCAGTTCTTC.

This rearrangement joins TRBV28 to TRBJ1-3; D possibly corresponds to TRBD1 (5 bases). This CDR3 is built from 15 residues. V was shortened by 7 bases and J by 4 bases, with 17 bases between the two germline ends. Germline-derived CDR1 and CDR2 are MDHEN and SYDVKM. CDR3 in amino acids: CASIRGGASGNTIYF. The CDR3 DNA sequence: TGTGCCAGCATCAGAGGAGGGGCGTCGGGAAACACCATATATTTT.